These 18 T cell receptor beta chains came from one sample sequenced in a study of OX40 agonist ivuxolimab in advanced cancers. TCRdb's table, derived via immunoSEQ multiplex PCR, lists solely in-frame clones and lacks some. This sample has about 99,000 clones, with over 75% found just once. The sequencing here drew on CD4+ or CD8+ T cells sorted from blood, taken in a trial of the OX40 agonist ivuxolimab. The receptors were gathered from an adult with an advanced solid tumor such as melanoma, head and neck, liver or kidney cancer.

The chain recombines TRBV19 with TRBJ2-1; 7 bases agree with TRBD2. V was pared by 1 base and J by 10 bases, with 4 bases of the junction left unmatched. The CDR3 extends over 13 amino acids. Per germline, CDR1 LNHDA and CDR2 SQIVND (reference sequence). The CDR3 reads CASSIGVGGEQFF. The CDR3 nucleotides are TGTGCCAGTAGTATAGGGGTCGGGGGGGAGCAGTTCTTC.

CDR3 loop: CSAGLAGETQYF. The CDR3 DNA reads TGCAGCGCCGGCCTAGCGGGAGAGACCCAGTACTTC. The gene calls are TRBV29-1 and TRBJ2-5, with 8 bases identical to TRBD2. Germline-derived CDR1 and CDR2 are SQVTM and ANQGSEA. The V and J ends lost 7 bases and 4 bases, in that order; junction bases with no gene match: 5. The length of the CDR3 is 12 residues.

V and J are TRBV7-2 and TRBJ2-2; D is unclear. The CDR3 totals 12 residues. Germline CDR1 and CDR2: SGHTA and FQGNSA. The germline V and J ends were trimmed by 3 bases and 6 bases, with 5 bases remaining between them. CDR3 sequence (DNA): TGTGCCAGCAGCTTTTTCCCCGGGGAGCTGTTTTTT. Amino acids: CASSFFPGELFF.

CDR3 in amino acids: CASSQGQGGLYEQYF. The CDR3 nucleotides are TGTGCCAGCAGCCAGGGACAGGGTGGGCTCTACGAGCAGTACTTC. This chain connects TRBV7-2 to TRBJ2-7, with TRBD1 matching 9 bases. CDR1 is SGHTA, CDR2 FQGNSA, per germline. J lost 3 bases, V lost 5 bases, and 8 bases had no gene match. The CDR3 covers 15 residues.

This chain connects TRBV5-1 to TRBJ2-3; TRBD2 aligns across 7 bases. The CDR3 runs 15 residues. The ends lost 1 base at V and 2 bases at J; junction bases unmatched: 4. Germline assignment: CDR1 SGHRS and CDR2 YFSETQ. CDR3 nucleotides: TGCGCCAGCAGCTTGCTAACTAGCGCCACAGATACGCAGTATTTT. This codes for CASSLLTSATDTQYF. The full variable domain, rest sourced from reference TRBV5-1 and TRBJ2-3, is KAGVTQTPRYLIKTRGQQVTLSCSPISGHRSVSWYQQTPGQGLQFLFEYFSETQRNKGNFPGRFSGRQFSNSRSEMNVSTLELGDSALYLCASSLLTSATDTQYFGPGTRLTVL.

The chain joins TRBV30 to TRBJ2-7; D uncertain. The CDR3 extends over 13 amino acids. Germline V gives CDR1 GTSNPN, CDR2 SVGIG (reference sequence). V lost 2 bases and J 2 bases, leaving 10 bases between the germline ends. The chain's CDR3 is CAWSSGLTYEQYF. The CDR3 DNA reads as TGTGCCTGGAGTTCCGGGCTTACCTACGAGCAGTACTTC.

The gene calls are TRBV6-5 and TRBJ1-3, with D uncertain. This CDR3 is built from 14 residues. V was cut by 6 bases and J by 0 bases, with 9 bases left in between. The germline CDR1 and CDR2 sequences are MNHEY and SVGAGI. The CDR3 loop reads CASRPINSGNTIYF. In DNA form, the CDR3 reads TGTGCCAGCAGGCCGATCAACTCTGGAAACACCATATATTTT.

The chain recombines TRBV25-1 with TRBJ2-3; possible D gene TRBD2, 5 bases. The V end was cut by 7 bases, the J end by 2 bases, with 13 bases between. CDR1 MGHDK and CDR2 SYGVNS come from the germline V gene. The CDR3 runs to 14 residues. In nucleotides, the CDR3 is TGTGCCAGCAAAAAACTCGGGGACACAGATACGCAGTATTTT. This codes for CASKKLGDTDTQYF.

In this sample, this clone turned up a few times. This chain links TRBV18 with TRBJ1-1; no reliable D call. Germline CDR1 and CDR2: KGHSH and LQKENI. Trimming left V 1 base short and J 2 bases short, with 11 bases between. CDR3 size: 15 residues. The CDR3 nucleotides are TGTGCCAGCTCACCACGGCCCAGGCCAAACACTGAAGCTTTCTTT. Translated, it gives CASSPRPRPNTEAFF.

The V call is TRBV2, the J call TRBJ2-5; 9 positions match TRBD2. V was pared by 6 bases and J by 3 bases, with 11 bases of the junction left unmatched. CDR1 and CDR2 from the germline V gene are SNHLY and FYNNEI. The CDR3 sequence is 16 residues long. CDR3 amino acids: CASRPKVAGGKETQYF. The CDR3 DNA reads as TGTGCCAGCAGACCGAAGGTGGCGGGAGGGAAAGAGACCCAGTACTTC.

This chain joins TRBV7-9 and TRBJ1-1; the D gene is possibly TRBD1 (5 bases). Trimming pared 1 base from V and 4 bases from J, leaving 13 bases between. Germline V gene lookup returns CDR1 SEHNR and CDR2 FQNEAQ (reference sequence). This CDR3 has 15 residues. CDR3: CASSLVAGGGTEAFF. The CDR3 DNA reads TGTGCCAGCAGCTTAGTGGCCGGGGGGGGCACTGAAGCTTTCTTT.

This clone was seen just once. The rearrangement joins TRBV28 to TRBJ2-5; D unresolved. This CDR3 is built from 16 residues. Germline lookup yields CDR1 MDHEN and CDR2 SYDVKM. With 5 bases removed from V and 5 bases from J, the gap between germline ends came to 21 bases. The CDR3 is CASSPARAFLRETQYF. The CDR3 DNA sequence: TGTGCCAGCAGTCCCGCCCGGGCCTTCTTGCGGGAGACCCAGTACTTC.

The chain combines TRBV19 with TRBJ2-7; 14 bases are shared with TRBD2. Germline CDR1 LNHDA, CDR2 SQIVND (reference sequence). The trim removed 0 bases at V and 5 bases at J, leaving 6 bases unmatched. The CDR3 loop spans 17 amino acids. CDR3 region: CASSIDSRTSGRNEQYF. The CDR3 bases are TGTGCCAGTAGTATAGATAGTAGGACTAGCGGGAGGAACGAGCAGTACTTC.

This rearrangement joins TRBV2 to TRBJ2-5; 10 bases match TRBD1. CDR1 SNHLY and CDR2 FYNNEI come from the germline V gene. This CDR3 region has 14 residues. Trimming removed 7 bases from V and 4 bases from J; junction bases left unmatched: 6. CDR3 DNA sequence: TGTGCCAGCACCCGGGACAGGGGAGGAGAGACCCAGTACTTC. Translation gives CASTRDRGGETQYF.

The gene calls are TRBV18 and TRBJ2-1, with 7 bases matching TRBD2. V dropped 3 bases and J dropped 8; count of bases not matched to a gene: 7. Germline V gene sequence: CDR1 KGHSH, CDR2 LQKENI. This CDR3 region has 14 residues. DNA of the CDR3: TGTGCCAGCTCACCTCTGGAGCGGGATTATGAGCAGTTCTTC. Residues: CASSPLERDYEQFF.

This chain links TRBV28 with TRBJ2-6; D unresolved. V was trimmed by 4 bases and J by 0 bases, leaving 7 bases between them. Germline assignment: CDR1 MDHEN and CDR2 SYDVKM. The CDR3 extends over 15 amino acids. The CDR3 DNA sequence: TGTGCCAGCAGTTCCCGCAACTCTGGGGCCAACGTCCTGACTTTC. Protein: CASSSRNSGANVLTF.

The genes are TRBV5-1 and TRBJ2-3, with D possibly TRBD2 on 5 matching bases. Trimming pared 4 bases from V and 0 bases from J, leaving 12 bases between. There are 15 residues in the CDR3. CDR1 SGHRS and CDR2 YFSETQ come from the germline V gene. The CDR3 DNA follows: TGCGCCAGCAGCCCGGACTCGACTAGCACAGATACGCAGTATTTT. Translated: CASSPDSTSTDTQYF.

This chain links TRBV14 with TRBJ1-3; D uncertain. Germline V CDR1 and CDR2: SGHDN, FVKESK. V was clipped by 3 bases and J by 4 bases, with 10 bases between them. The length of the CDR3 is 14 residues. The CDR3 spells CASSHGLRGNTIYF. CDR3 coding DNA: TGTGCCAGCAGCCACGGACTGAGGGGAAACACCATATATTTT.